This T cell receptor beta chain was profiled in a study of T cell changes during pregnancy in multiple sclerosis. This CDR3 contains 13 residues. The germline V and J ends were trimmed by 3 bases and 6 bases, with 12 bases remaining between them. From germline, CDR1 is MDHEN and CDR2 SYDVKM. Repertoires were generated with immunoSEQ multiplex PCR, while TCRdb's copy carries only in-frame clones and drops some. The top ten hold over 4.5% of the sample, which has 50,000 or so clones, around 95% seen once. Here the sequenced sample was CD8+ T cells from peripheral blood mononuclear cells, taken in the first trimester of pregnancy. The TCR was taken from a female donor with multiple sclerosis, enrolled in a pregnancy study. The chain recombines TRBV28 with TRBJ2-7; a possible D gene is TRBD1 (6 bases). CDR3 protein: CASSLTGWGEQYF. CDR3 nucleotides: TGTGCCAGCAGTTTGACAGGCTGGGGCGAGCAGTACTTC.